This TCR beta chain was retrieved from a study of shared clonotypes between healthy human individuals. Method: immunoSEQ multiplex PCR; TCRdb's copy keeps in-frame clones and lacks some. The data contain about 580,000 clones, 95% to 98% of them singletons. CD8 cells regarded as naive lacked CD45RO, were positively chosen for CCR7, and omitted terminally differentiated effector memory CD45RA+ cells. Germline CDR1 MNHEY, CDR2 SMNVEV (reference sequence). V was trimmed by 5 bases and J by 4 bases, leaving 14 bases between them. The CDR3 is 14 residues long. This TCR derives from a man aged 30 to 39 in good health. J is TRBJ1-2 and V is TRBV27; D unresolved. The sample comprised naive CD8+ T cells sorted from blood. The CDR3 region has the DNA TGTGCCAGCAGTCCCTCCATCGGGTTCTATGGCTACACCTTC. The encoded protein is CASSPSIGFYGYTF.